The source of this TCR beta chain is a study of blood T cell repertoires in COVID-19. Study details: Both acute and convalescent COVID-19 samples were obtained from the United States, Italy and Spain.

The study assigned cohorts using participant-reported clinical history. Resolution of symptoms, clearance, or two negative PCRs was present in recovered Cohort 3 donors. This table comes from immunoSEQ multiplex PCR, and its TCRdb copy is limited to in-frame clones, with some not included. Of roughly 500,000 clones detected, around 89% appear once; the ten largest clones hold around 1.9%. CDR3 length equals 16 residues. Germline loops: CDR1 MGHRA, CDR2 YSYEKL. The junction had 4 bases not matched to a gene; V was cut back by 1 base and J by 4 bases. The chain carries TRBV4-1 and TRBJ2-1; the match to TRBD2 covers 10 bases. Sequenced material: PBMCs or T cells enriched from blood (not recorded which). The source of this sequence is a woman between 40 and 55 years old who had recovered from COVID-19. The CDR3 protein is CASSQGTSGEYNEQFF. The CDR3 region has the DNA TGCGCCAGCAGCCAAGGGACTAGCGGAGAATACAATGAGCAGTTCTTC.